This TCR beta chain derives from a study of blood T cell repertoires in COVID-19. Germline V gives CDR1 MNHEY, CDR2 SVGEGT. V lost 6 bases and J 7 bases, leaving 15 bases between the germline ends. This CDR3 spans 13 amino acids. TCRdb's copy holds only in-frame clones and misses some; the assay was immunoSEQ multiplex PCR. The sample includes 130,000 to 150,000 clones, about nine tenths of them seen just once. This receptor was obtained from a man aged 45-65 years with active or convalescent COVID-19. The chain joins TRBV6-2 or TRBV6-3 to TRBJ1-2; D gene ambiguous. Sequencing was done on a sample of peripheral blood. Here the CDR3 DNA reads TGTGCCAGCAGCCCGGCCGAGAGGGTTGGCTACACCTTC. Protein sequence: CASSPAERVGYTF.